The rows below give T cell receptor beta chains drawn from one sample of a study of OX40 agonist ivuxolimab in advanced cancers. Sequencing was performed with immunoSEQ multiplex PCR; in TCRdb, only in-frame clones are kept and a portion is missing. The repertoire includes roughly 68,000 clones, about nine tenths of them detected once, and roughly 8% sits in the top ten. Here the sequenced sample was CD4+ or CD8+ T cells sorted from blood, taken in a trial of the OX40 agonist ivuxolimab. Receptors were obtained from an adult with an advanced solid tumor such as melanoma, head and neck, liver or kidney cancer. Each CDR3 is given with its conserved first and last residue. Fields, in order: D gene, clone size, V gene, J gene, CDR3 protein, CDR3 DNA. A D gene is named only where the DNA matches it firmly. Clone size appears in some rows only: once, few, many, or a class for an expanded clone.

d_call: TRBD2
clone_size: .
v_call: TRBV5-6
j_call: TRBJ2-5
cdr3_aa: CASSSLSGLAGGLETQYF
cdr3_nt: TGTGCCAGCAGCTCCCTATCGGGACTAGCGGGGGGGCTCGAGACCCAGTACTTC

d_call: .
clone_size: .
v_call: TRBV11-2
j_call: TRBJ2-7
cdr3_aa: CASSLDQGGEQYF
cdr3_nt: TGTGCCAGCAGCTTAGACCAGGGGGGCGAGCAGTACTTC

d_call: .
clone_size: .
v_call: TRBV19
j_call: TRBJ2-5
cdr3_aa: CASSIDRAFQETQYF
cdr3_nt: TGTGCCAGTAGTATAGATCGGGCATTCCAAGAGACCCAGTACTTC

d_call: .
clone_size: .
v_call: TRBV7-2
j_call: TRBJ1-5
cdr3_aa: CASSLEGLGSQPQHF
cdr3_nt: TGTGCCAGCAGCTTAGAGGGACTGGGATCTCAGCCCCAGCATTTT

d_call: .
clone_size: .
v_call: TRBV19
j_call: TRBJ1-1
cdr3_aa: CASSFRSPADTEAFF
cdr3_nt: TGTGCCAGTAGTTTCCGGTCCCCCGCGGACACTGAAGCTTTCTTT

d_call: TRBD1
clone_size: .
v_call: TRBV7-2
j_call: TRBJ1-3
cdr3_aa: CASSPRTGPGNTIYF
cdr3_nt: TGTGCCAGCAGCCCTCGGACAGGCCCGGGAAACACCATATATTTT

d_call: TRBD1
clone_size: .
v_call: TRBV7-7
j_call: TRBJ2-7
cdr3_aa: CASSFGQGQSYEQYF
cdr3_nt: TGTGCTAGCAGCTTCGGGCAGGGACAGTCCTACGAGCAGTACTTC

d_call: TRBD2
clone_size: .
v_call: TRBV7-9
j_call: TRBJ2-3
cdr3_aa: CASSSGALGTDTQYF
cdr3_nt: TGTGCCAGCTCAAGCGGGGCGCTCGGCACAGATACGCAGTATTTT

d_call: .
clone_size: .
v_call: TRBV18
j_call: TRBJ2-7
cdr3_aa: CASSWRVDYEQYF
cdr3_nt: TGTGCCAGCTCATGGAGGGTGGACTACGAGCAGTACTTC

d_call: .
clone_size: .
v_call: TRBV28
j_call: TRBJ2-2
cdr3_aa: CASSPSQGKSSAGELFF
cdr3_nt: TGTGCCAGCAGTCCATCACAGGGAAAGAGCTCTGCCGGGGAGCTGTTTTTT

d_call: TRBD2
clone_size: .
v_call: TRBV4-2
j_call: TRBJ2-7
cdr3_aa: CASSRGRASGDLYEQYF
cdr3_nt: TGTGCCAGCAGCCGGGGGCGGGCTAGCGGGGACCTTTACGAGCAGTACTTC

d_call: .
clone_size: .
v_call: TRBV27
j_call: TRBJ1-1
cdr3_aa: CASRNPGHTEAFF
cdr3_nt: TGTGCCAGCCGGAACCCGGGGCACACTGAAGCTTTCTTT

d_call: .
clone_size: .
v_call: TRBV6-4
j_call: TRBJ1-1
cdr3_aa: CASKPDRSGTEAFF
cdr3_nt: TGTGCCAGCAAGCCGGACCGCTCGGGTACTGAAGCTTTCTTT

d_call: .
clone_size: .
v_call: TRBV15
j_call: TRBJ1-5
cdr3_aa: CATSRSWTANQPQHF
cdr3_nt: TGTGCCACCAGCAGATCCTGGACAGCTAATCAGCCCCAGCATTTT

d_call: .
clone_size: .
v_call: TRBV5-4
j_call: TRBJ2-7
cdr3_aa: CASSPGYMSYEQYF
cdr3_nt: TGTGCCAGCAGCCCCGGTTATATGTCCTACGAGCAGTACTTC

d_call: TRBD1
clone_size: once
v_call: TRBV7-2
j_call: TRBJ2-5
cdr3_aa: CASSSTGVGETQYF
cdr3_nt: TGTGCCAGCAGCTCAACAGGGGTCGGAGAGACCCAGTACTTC

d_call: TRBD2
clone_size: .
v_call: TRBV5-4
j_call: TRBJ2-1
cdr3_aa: CASSHSGGSSYNEQFF
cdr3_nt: TGTGCCAGCAGCCATAGCGGGGGGAGCTCCTACAATGAGCAGTTCTTC

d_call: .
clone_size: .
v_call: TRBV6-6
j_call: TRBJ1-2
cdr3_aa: CASSYSSRRGIYGYTF
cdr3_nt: TGTGCCAGCAGTTACTCGAGCCGGAGAGGGATCTATGGCTACACCTTC

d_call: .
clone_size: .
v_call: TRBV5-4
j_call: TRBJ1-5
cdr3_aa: CASSRGGGGGNQPQHF
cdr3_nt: TGTGCCAGCAGCCGCGGTGGAGGGGGAGGCAATCAGCCCCAGCATTTT

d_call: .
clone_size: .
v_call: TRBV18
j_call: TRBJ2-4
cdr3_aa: CASSPDSVAKNIQYF
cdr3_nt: TGTGCCAGCTCACCAGACTCCGTAGCCAAAAACATTCAGTACTTC

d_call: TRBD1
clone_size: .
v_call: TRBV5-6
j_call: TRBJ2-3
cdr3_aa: CASSLEYRGFNQQYF
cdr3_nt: TGTGCCAGCAGCTTGGAATACAGGGGGTTCAATCAGCAGTATTTT

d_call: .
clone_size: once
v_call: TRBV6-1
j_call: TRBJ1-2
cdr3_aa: CASTHSFSSGYTF
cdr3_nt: TGTGCCAGCACCCACAGTTTTTCGAGCGGCTACACCTTC

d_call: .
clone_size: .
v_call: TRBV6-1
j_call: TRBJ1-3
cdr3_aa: CASSEWDTNTIYF
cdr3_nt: TGTGCCAGCAGTGAATGGGACACTAACACCATATATTTT

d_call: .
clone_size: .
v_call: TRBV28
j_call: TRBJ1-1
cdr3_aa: CASSLRVPTEAFF
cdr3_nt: TGTGCCAGCAGTTTAAGGGTCCCTACTGAAGCTTTCTTT

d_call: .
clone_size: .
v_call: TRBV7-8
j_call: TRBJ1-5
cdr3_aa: CASSLSGTSNNQPQHF
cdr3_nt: TGTGCCAGCAGCTTAAGTGGGACGTCGAACAATCAGCCCCAGCATTTT

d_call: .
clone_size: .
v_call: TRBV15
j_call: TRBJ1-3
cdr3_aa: CATGASGNTIYF
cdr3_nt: TGTGCCACCGGGGCCTCTGGAAACACCATATATTTT

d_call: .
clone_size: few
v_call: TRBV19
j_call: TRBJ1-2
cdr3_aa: CASSIVGSEYYGYTF
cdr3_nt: TGTGCCAGTAGTATAGTGGGCAGCGAATACTATGGCTACACCTTC